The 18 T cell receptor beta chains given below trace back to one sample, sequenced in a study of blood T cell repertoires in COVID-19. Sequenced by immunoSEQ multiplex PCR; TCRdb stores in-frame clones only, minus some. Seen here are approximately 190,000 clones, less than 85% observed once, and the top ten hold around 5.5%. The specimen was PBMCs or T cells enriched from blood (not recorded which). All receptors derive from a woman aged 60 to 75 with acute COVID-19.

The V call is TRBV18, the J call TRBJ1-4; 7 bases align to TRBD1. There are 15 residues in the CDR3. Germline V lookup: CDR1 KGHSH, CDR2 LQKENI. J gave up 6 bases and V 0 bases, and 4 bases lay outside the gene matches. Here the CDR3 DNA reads TGTGCCAGCTCACCACCGAACAGGGGACATGAAAAACTGTTTTTT. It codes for CASSPPNRGHEKLFF.

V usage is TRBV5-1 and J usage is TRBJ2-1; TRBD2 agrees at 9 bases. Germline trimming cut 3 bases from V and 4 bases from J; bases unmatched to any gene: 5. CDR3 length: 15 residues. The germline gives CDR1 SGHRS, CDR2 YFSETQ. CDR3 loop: CASSSLSGGYNEQFF. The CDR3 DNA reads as TGCGCCAGCAGCTCCCTGAGCGGGGGGTACAATGAGCAGTTCTTC.

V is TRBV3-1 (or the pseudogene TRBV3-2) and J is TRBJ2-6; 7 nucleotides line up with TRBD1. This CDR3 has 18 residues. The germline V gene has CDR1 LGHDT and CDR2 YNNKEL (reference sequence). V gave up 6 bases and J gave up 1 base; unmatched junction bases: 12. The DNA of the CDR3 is TGTGCCAGCAGGGCTAGCCCCCAACAGGGGTCTGGGGCCAACGTCCTGACTTTC. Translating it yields CASRASPQQGSGANVLTF.

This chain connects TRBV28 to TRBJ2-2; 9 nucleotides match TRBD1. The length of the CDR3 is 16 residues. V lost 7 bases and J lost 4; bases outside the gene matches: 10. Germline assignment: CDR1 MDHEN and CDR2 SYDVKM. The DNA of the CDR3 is TGTGCCAGCACCCAAGGGGGACAGGGCACCACCGGGGAGCTGTTTTTT. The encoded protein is CASTQGGQGTTGELFF.

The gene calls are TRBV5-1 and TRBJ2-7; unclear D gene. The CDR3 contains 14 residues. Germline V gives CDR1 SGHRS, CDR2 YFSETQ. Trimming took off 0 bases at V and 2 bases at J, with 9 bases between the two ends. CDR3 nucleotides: TGCGCCAGCAGCTTGGGGTCCGGAGCCTACGAGCAGTACTTC. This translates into CASSLGSGAYEQYF.

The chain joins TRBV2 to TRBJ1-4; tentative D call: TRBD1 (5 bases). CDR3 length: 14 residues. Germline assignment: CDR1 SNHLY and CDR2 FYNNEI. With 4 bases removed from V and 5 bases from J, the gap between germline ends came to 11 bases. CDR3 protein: CASSAPPGNEKLFF. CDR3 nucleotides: TGTGCCAGCAGTGCCCCCCCAGGGAATGAAAAACTGTTTTTT. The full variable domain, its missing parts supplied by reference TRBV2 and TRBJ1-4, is EPEVTQTPSHQVTQMGQEVILRCVPISNHLYFYWYRQILGQKVEFLVSFYNNEISEKSEIFDDQFSVERPDGSNFTLKIRSTKLEDSAMYFCASSAPPGNEKLFFGSGTQLSVL.

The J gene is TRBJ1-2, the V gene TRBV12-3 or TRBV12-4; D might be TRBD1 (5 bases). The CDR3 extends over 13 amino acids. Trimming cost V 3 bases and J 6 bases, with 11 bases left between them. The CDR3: CASSLGPGDGYTF. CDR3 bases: TGTGCCAGCAGTTTGGGACCGGGGGATGGCTACACCTTC.

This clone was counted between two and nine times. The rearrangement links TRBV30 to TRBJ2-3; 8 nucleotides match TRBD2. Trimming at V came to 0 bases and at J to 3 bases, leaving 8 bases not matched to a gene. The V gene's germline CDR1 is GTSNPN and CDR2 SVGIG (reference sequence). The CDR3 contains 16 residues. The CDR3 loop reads CAWSVLAGRKTDTQYF. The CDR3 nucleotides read TGTGCCTGGAGTGTATTAGCGGGGAGGAAGACAGATACGCAGTATTTT.

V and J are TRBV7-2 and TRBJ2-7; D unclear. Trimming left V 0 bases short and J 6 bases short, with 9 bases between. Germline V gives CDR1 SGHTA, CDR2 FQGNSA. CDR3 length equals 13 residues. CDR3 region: CASSLAPPGEQYF. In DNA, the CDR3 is TGTGCCAGCAGCTTAGCCCCTCCGGGCGAGCAGTACTTC. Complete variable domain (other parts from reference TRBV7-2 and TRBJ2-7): GAGVSQSPSNKVTEKGKDVELRCDPISGHTALYWYRQSLGQGLEFLIYFQGNSAPDKSGLPSDRFSAERTGGSVSTLTIQRTQQEDSAVYLCASSLAPPGEQYFGPGTRLTVT.

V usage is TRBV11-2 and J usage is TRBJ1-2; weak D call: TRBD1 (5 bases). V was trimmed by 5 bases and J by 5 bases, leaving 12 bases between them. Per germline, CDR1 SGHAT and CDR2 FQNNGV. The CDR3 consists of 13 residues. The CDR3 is CASSPQEGYGYTF. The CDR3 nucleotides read TGTGCCAGCAGCCCTCAGGAGGGGTATGGCTACACCTTC.

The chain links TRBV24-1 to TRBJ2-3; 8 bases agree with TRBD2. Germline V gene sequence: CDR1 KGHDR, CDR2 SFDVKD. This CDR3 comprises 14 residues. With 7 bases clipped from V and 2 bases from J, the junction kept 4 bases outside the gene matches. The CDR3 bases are TGTGCCACCAGCGCGGGGGGTTTCACAGATACGCAGTATTTT. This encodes CATSAGGFTDTQYF.

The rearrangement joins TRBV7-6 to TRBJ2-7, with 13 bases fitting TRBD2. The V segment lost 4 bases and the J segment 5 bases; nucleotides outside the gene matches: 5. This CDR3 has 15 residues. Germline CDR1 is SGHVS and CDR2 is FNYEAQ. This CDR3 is CASSSGTSGTNEQYF. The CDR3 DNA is TGTGCCAGCAGCTCCGGGACTAGCGGGACGAACGAGCAGTACTTC.

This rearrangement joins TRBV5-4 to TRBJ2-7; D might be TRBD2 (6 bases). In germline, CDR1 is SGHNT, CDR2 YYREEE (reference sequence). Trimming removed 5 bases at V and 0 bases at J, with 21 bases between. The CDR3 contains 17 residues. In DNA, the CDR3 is TGTGCCAGCAGACCGGGACTCCTCCCGAGGAGCTCCTACGAGCAGTACTTC. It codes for CASRPGLLPRSSYEQYF.

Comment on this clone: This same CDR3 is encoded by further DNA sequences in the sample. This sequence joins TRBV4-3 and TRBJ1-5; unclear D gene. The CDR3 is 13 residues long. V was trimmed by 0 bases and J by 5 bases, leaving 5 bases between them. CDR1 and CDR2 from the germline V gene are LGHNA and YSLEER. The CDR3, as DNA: TGCGCCAGCAGCCAAGACTCCGATCAGCCCCAGCATTTT. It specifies CASSQDSDQPQHF.

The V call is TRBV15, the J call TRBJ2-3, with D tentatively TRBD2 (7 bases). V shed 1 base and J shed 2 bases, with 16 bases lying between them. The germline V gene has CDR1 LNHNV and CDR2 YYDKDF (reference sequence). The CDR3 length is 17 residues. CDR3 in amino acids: CATSRGLRGGTTDTQYF. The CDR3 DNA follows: TGTGCCACCAGCAGAGGACTAAGGGGGGGAACCACAGATACGCAGTATTTT.

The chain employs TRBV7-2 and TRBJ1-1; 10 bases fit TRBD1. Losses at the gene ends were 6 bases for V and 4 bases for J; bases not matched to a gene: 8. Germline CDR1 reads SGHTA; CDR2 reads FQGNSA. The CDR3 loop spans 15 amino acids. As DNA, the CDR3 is TGTGCCAGCAGACAGGGACAGGGGAAGGGCACTGAAGCTTTCTTT. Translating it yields CASRQGQGKGTEAFF.

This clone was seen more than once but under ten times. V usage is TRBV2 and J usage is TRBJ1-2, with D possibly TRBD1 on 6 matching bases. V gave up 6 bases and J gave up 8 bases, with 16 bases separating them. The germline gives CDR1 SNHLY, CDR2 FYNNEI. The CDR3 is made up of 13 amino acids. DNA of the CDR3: TGTGCCAGCAGGGACACCACAGGGTCCGGCTACACCTTC. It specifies CASRDTTGSGYTF.

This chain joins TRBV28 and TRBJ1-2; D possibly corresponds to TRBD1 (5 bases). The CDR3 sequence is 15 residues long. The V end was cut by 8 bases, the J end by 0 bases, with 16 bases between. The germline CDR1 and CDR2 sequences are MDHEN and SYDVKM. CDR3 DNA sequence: TGTGCCAGCCATGGACACCTAATAGCTAACTATGGCTACACCTTC. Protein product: CASHGHLIANYGYTF.